This T cell receptor (beta chain) is from a study of T cells after yellow fever vaccination. Study results and caveats: A large majority of primary-vaccination clones showed up again after the booster (96% CD4, 85% to 90% CD8).

After removal of 11 bases from V and 9 bases from J, the junction contained 6 bases not matched to a gene. Per the germline V gene, CDR1 is MNHNY and CDR2 is SVGAGI (reference sequence). The CDR3 has 11 amino acids. TCRdb processed the 5' RACE reads anew with MiXCR; each CDR3 protein has one entry. The table records 250,000 to 300,000 distinct CDR3 sequences, approximately 10% of them present only once. This clonotype showed up many times. What it binds is not known. The rearrangement uses TRBV6-6 and TRBJ2-1, with TRBD2 identical over 8 bases. The sequencing used CD4+ T cells sorted from PBMCs, collected 5 days after the yellow fever booster vaccination. This TCR was sampled from a man between 18 and 35 years old who received the YFV17D yellow fever vaccine. The chain's CDR3 is CAAGGGGEQFF. The CDR3 DNA reads TGTGCCGCGGGGGGTGGGGGTGAGCAGTTCTTC.